The 28 T cell receptor beta chains reported below all come from one sample, sequenced in a study of T cell repertoires in cytomegalovirus infection. From the reads, TCRdb called clonotypes with MiXCR, one entry per CDR3 protein. The repertoire has about 200,000 distinct CDR3 sequences, about a tenth of them found once; the top ten carry approximately 4.3%. Sequencing was done on a sample of PBMCs. Receptors originate from a human donor in good health (CMV status not recorded). Some clones in this sample may be carry-over from other donors' samples.

Written as DNA, the CDR3 is TGCAGCGTTGAAGAATCAGGGGTTGGAGAGACCCAGTACTTC. Translating it yields CSVEESGVGETQYF. The rearrangement uses TRBV29-1 and TRBJ2-5; TRBD1 might be the D (6 bases). Trimming took 0 bases from V and 4 from J, leaving 12 bases between them. Germline loops: CDR1 SQVTM, CDR2 ANQGSEA. The CDR3 is 14 amino acids.

The sample holds a few counts of this clonotype. V is TRBV11-1 and J is TRBJ2-1; D possibly corresponds to TRBD2 (6 bases). The germline CDR1 and CDR2 sequences are SGHAT and FQDESV (reference sequence). The V end lost 3 bases, the J end lost 3 bases, and 18 bases lay between the germline ends. The CDR3 has 17 residues. CDR3 bases: TGTGCCAGCAGCTTGGGATCGGTCGGGAGAGACTACAATGAGCAGTTCTTC. This sequence encodes CASSLGSVGRDYNEQFF.

As DNA, the CDR3 is TGTGCCACCAGCAGAGATTCGGGGCGGCAGCCCCAGCATTTT. Protein sequence: CATSRDSGRQPQHF. The chain carries TRBV15 and TRBJ1-5, with a weak D call TRBD1 (5 bases). With 0 bases removed from V and 7 bases from J, the gap between germline ends came to 10 bases. CDR3 size: 14 residues. From germline, CDR1 is LNHNV and CDR2 YYDKDF (reference sequence). Drawing the rest from reference TRBV15 and TRBJ1-5, the complete variable domain is DAMVIQNPRYQVTQFGKPVTLSCSQTLNHNVMYWYQQKSSQAPKLLFHYYDKDFNNEADTPDNFQSRRPNTSFCFLDIRSPGLGDTAMYLCATSRDSGRQPQHFGDGTRLSIL.

The J gene is TRBJ2-7, the V gene TRBV20-1, with TRBD2 identical over 9 bases. CDR1 is DFQATT and CDR2 is SNEGSKA in the germline V gene (reference sequence). The CDR3 has 14 amino acids. J lost 3 bases, V lost 6 bases, and 9 bases had no gene match. CDR3 sequence (DNA): TGCAGTGCCGTTAGCGGGAGAAGAATCTACGAGCAGTACTTC. Translated: CSAVSGRRIYEQYF.

CDR3 DNA sequence: TGCAGTGCTAGGGGCCTTGCAACTAATGAAAAACTGTTTTTT. Translation: CSARGLATNEKLFF. The rearrangement links TRBV20-1 to TRBJ1-4; D call uncertain. V gave up 3 bases and J gave up 0 bases, with 8 bases separating them. The germline gives CDR1 DFQATT, CDR2 SNEGSKA (reference sequence). The CDR3 totals 14 residues.

This clonotype was observed a handful of times. The gene calls are TRBV28 and TRBJ2-1; 8 bases match TRBD1. The CDR3 is 16 amino acids. Germline values: CDR1 MDHEN, CDR2 SYDVKM. V trimming: 5 bases; J trimming: 5 bases; junction bases outside the gene matches: 11. CDR3 bases: TGTGCCAGCAGTGGGTTTACAGGGGGGTTAAACAATGAGCAGTTCTTC. Protein: CASSGFTGGLNNEQFF.

The chain recombines TRBV6-2 or TRBV6-3 with TRBJ1-3, with D unclear. The CDR3 consists of 15 residues. Germline loops: CDR1 MNHEY, CDR2 SVGEGT. The ends were cut back, 5 bases at V and 0 bases at J, with 11 bases in the middle. The CDR3 region has the DNA TGTGCCAGCAGTCCTCCGCGGAACTCTGGAAACACCATATATTTT. It specifies CASSPPRNSGNTIYF.

This chain joins TRBV20-1 and TRBJ2-7; 9 bases align to TRBD2. The length of the CDR3 is 14 residues. V dropped 3 bases and J dropped 4; count of bases not matched to a gene: 7. Looked up from germline, CDR1 is DFQATT and CDR2 is SNEGSKA (reference sequence). The CDR3 here is CSARAGGADYEQYF. CDR3 bases: TGCAGTGCTAGGGCGGGGGGGGCTGATTACGAGCAGTACTTC.

Here the CDR3 DNA reads TGTGCCAGCAGTTCCCCTGCAGGGAGGGACACTGAAGCTTTCTTT. This translates into CASSSPAGRDTEAFF. The chain combines TRBV6-5 with TRBJ1-1; maybe TRBD1 (5 bases). The CDR3 spans 15 residues. Trimming cost V 4 bases and J 3 bases, with 15 bases left between them. Germline V gives CDR1 MNHEY, CDR2 SVGAGI.

The table lists this clonotype with many counts. The chain combines TRBV15 with TRBJ2-3; no clear D. The germline gives CDR1 LNHNV, CDR2 YYDKDF (reference sequence). The CDR3 is 14 residues long. Trimming took 1 base from V and 4 from J, leaving 9 bases between them. The DNA of the CDR3 is TGTGCCACCAGCAGAGCCCTTCGGGCAGATACGCAGTATTTT. Translating it yields CATSRALRADTQYF.

This chain connects TRBV29-1 to TRBJ2-5, with TRBD1 identical over 7 bases. The CDR3 extends over 13 amino acids. The V segment lost 4 bases and the J segment 1 base; nucleotides outside the gene matches: 3. Germline V gene lookup returns CDR1 SQVTM and CDR2 ANQGSEA. In nucleotides, the CDR3 is TGCAGCGTTGGGGACAGAGGCCAAGAGACCCAGTACTTC. It encodes CSVGDRGQETQYF.

This clonotype was recorded many times. The rearrangement joins TRBV7-2 to TRBJ2-1; D gene unclear. Trimming took 1 base from V and 7 from J, leaving 8 bases between them. This CDR3 comprises 13 residues. The germline gives CDR1 SGHTA, CDR2 FQGNSA. As DNA, the CDR3 is TGTGCCAGCAGCTTAGACTCCCATAATGAGCAGTTCTTC. The encoded protein is CASSLDSHNEQFF.

There are many counts of this clonotype. The chain uses TRBV28 and TRBJ2-5; TRBD1 agrees at 9 bases. Germline V lookup: CDR1 MDHEN, CDR2 SYDVKM. The CDR3 extends over 14 amino acids. V shed 6 bases and J 4 bases; nucleotides not matched to a gene: 6. In DNA form, the CDR3 reads TGTGCCAGCAGACCACAGGGGGCAGGAGAGACCCAGTACTTC. Amino acid sequence: CASRPQGAGETQYF.

In this sample, this clonotype turned up a few times. The rearrangement uses TRBV20-1 and TRBJ2-1, with 8 bases matching TRBD2. From germline, CDR1 is DFQATT and CDR2 SNEGSKA (reference sequence). The J segment lost 8 bases and the V segment lost 1 base, leaving 4 bases of the junction unmatched. CDR3 length: 13 amino acids. CDR3 region: CSARAGGLHEQFF. CDR3 coding DNA: TGCAGTGCTAGAGCGGGGGGGCTCCATGAGCAGTTCTTC.

Ten or more counts support this clonotype. This chain uses TRBV6-2 or TRBV6-3 with TRBJ2-1; 8 bases fit TRBD1. From germline, CDR1 is MNHEY and CDR2 SVGEGT. Unmatched junction bases numbered 8, after V lost 7 bases and J lost 0 bases. CDR3 length: 16 residues. The CDR3 spells CASKTDRGSSYNEQFF. CDR3 DNA: TGTGCCAGCAAGACAGACAGGGGAAGCTCCTACAATGAGCAGTTCTTC.

This clonotype was picked up many times. This chain connects TRBV7-2 to TRBJ2-5; 11 nucleotides align to TRBD2. CDR3 length: 17 residues. Germline CDR1 SGHTA, CDR2 FQGNSA. J gave up 4 bases and V 1 base, and 8 bases lay outside the gene matches. The CDR3 nucleotides read TGTGCCAGCAGCTTAGGGGCTAGCGGGGGGAGGGTAGAGACCCAGTACTTC. Its protein product is CASSLGASGGRVETQYF.

The chain combines TRBV11-2 with TRBJ2-1; TRBD1 aligns across 8 bases. This CDR3 is built from 14 residues. From germline, CDR1 is SGHAT and CDR2 FQNNGV. The junction had 6 bases not matched to a gene; V was cut back by 5 bases and J by 6 bases. CDR3 amino acids: CASSPQTGVNEQFF. The DNA for the CDR3 is TGTGCCAGCAGCCCTCAGACAGGGGTCAATGAGCAGTTCTTC.

This clonotype came up many times. V and J are TRBV7-8 and TRBJ2-7, with no clear D. CDR3 length: 14 residues. Per the germline V gene, CDR1 is SGHVS and CDR2 is FQNEAQ. Between the trimmed V and J ends, which lost 5 bases and 0 bases, there was a span of 11 bases. DNA for the CDR3: TGTGCCAGCAGCCCTAGGGCCGTCTCCTACGAGCAGTACTTC. It yields the protein CASSPRAVSYEQYF.

The sample holds a few counts of this clonotype. The gene calls are TRBV11-2 and TRBJ2-1; TRBD2 matches 8 bases. The germline CDR1 and CDR2 sequences are SGHAT and FQNNGV. V lost 1 base and J lost 4; bases outside the gene matches: 9. CDR3 size: 17 residues. The CDR3: CASSLGRRGGDYNEQFF. The CDR3 region has the DNA TGTGCCAGCAGCTTAGGTCGTCGGGGGGGGGATTACAATGAGCAGTTCTTC. The whole variable domain, remainder taken from reference TRBV11-2 and TRBJ2-1, is EAGVAQSPRYKIIEKRQSVAFWCNPISGHATLYWYQQILGQGPKLLIQFQNNGVVDDSQLPKDRFSAERLKGVDSTLKIQPAKLEDSAVYLCASSLGRRGGDYNEQFFGPGTRLTVL.

This clonotype was found a few times. The chain has TRBV7-2 and TRBJ1-1; maybe TRBD1 (6 bases). V lost 1 base to trimming and J lost 5 bases, with 11 bases between them. The germline CDR1 and CDR2 sequences are SGHTA and FQGNSA. This CDR3 spans 14 amino acids. Written as DNA, the CDR3 is TGTGCCAGCAGCTTAGACCCAGGGGATACTGAAGCTTTCTTT. It is translated as CASSLDPGDTEAFF.

This clonotype has a count of ten or more. CDR3 bases: TGTGCCAGCAGTACCCTAGGACAGGGTAGCACCTACGAGCAGTACTTC. Protein: CASSTLGQGSTYEQYF. The rearrangement links TRBV28 to TRBJ2-7; 8 positions match TRBD1. Germline V gene sequence: CDR1 MDHEN, CDR2 SYDVKM. The junction had 11 bases not matched to a gene; V was cut back by 5 bases and J by 2 bases. This CDR3 region has 16 residues.

This clonotype turned up a few times. The chain recombines TRBV10-3 with TRBJ2-3; no firm D call. Trimming took off 4 bases at V and 4 bases at J, with 9 bases between the two ends. Germline CDR1 and CDR2: ENHRY and SYGVKD. This CDR3 spans 13 amino acids. CDR3 DNA sequence: TGTGCCATCAGTGGGTCCAACGCAGATACGCAGTATTTT. Translation: CAISGSNADTQYF.

This clonotype was observed at least ten times. The rearrangement links TRBV7-2 to TRBJ2-2, with 12 bases aligning to TRBD2. Germline values: CDR1 SGHTA, CDR2 FQGNSA. The CDR3 has 16 residues. V lost 5 bases, J lost 4 bases, and 5 bases stayed unmatched. CDR3 coding DNA: TGTGCCAGCAGCGCGGGACTAGCGGGTTTCACCGGGGAGCTGTTTTTT. Residues: CASSAGLAGFTGELFF.

This clonotype was detected only a few times. The chain is built from TRBV7-9 and TRBJ1-4; 7 bases align to TRBD1. With 5 bases clipped from V and 7 bases from J, the junction kept 10 bases outside the gene matches. This CDR3 is 15 amino acids long. Per germline, CDR1 SEHNR and CDR2 FQNEAQ (reference sequence). In nucleotides, the CDR3 is TGTGCCAGCAGCCTTACAGGGGCTGATGGTGAAAAACTGTTTTTT. It codes for CASSLTGADGEKLFF. The full variable domain, its missing parts supplied by reference TRBV7-9 and TRBJ1-4, is DTGVSQNPRHKITKRGQNVTFRCDPISEHNRLYWYRQTLGQGPEFLTYFQNEAQLEKSRLLSDRFSAERPKGSFSTLEIQRTEQGDSAMYLCASSLTGADGEKLFFGSGTQLSVL.

This chain connects TRBV2 to TRBJ1-2; 10 nucleotides match TRBD1. V lost 4 bases and J lost 7; bases outside the gene matches: 6. The V gene's germline CDR1 is SNHLY and CDR2 FYNNEI. This CDR3 is 14 amino acids long. CDR3 residues: CASSARDRGLGYTF. CDR3 DNA sequence: TGTGCCAGCAGTGCCCGGGACAGGGGTCTTGGCTACACCTTC.

This clonotype came up a few times. The J gene is TRBJ1-1, the V gene TRBV4-3; 8 bases are a match to TRBD1. The CDR3 extends over 14 amino acids. Germline V lookup: CDR1 LGHNA, CDR2 YSLEER. V trimming: 0 bases; J trimming: 10 bases; junction bases outside the gene matches: 7. CDR3 sequence (DNA): TGCGCCAGCAGCCAAGAGACAGGGGAGGAGGGAGCTTTCTTT. It translates to CASSQETGEEGAFF.

This clonotype was observed many times. This chain joins TRBV7-2 and TRBJ2-5, with 10 bases that match TRBD2. Germline-derived CDR1 and CDR2 are SGHTA and FQGNSA. The CDR3 totals 14 residues. With 3 bases clipped from V and 5 bases from J, the junction kept 3 bases outside the gene matches. Here the CDR3 DNA reads TGTGCCAGCAGCTTTTCTAGCGGGGGCGAGACCCAGTACTTC. This gives the protein CASSFSSGGETQYF. Looking up the rest from reference TRBV7-2 and TRBJ2-5 gives the full variable domain: GAGVSQSPSNKVTEKGKDVELRCDPISGHTALYWYRQSLGQGLEFLIYFQGNSAPDKSGLPSDRFSAERTGGSVSTLTIQRTQQEDSAVYLCASSFSSGGETQYFGPGTRLLVL.

This clonotype was counted at least ten times. The chain joins TRBV7-6 to TRBJ2-4; 13 bases agree with TRBD2. Germline loops: CDR1 SGHVS, CDR2 FNYEAQ. Trimming took 8 bases from V and 4 from J; bases not matched to a gene: 8. CDR3 length: 16 amino acids. The CDR3 protein is CASSRLAGGLKNIQYF. In nucleotides, the CDR3 is TGTGCCAGCTCCCGACTAGCGGGGGGTCTAAAAAACATTCAGTACTTC.